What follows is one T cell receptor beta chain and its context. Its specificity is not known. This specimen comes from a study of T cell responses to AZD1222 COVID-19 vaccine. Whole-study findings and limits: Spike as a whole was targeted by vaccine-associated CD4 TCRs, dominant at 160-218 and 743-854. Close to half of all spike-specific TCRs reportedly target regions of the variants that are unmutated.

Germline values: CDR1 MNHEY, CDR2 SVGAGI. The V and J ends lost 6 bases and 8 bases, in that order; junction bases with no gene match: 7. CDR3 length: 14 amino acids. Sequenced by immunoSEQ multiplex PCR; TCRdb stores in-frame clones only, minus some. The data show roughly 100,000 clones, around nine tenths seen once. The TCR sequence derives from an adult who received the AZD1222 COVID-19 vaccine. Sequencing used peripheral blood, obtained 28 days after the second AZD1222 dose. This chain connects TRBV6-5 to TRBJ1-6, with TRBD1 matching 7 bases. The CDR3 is CASSYRGIDSPLHF. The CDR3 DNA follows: TGTGCCAGCAGCTACAGGGGTATTGATTCACCCCTCCACTTT.